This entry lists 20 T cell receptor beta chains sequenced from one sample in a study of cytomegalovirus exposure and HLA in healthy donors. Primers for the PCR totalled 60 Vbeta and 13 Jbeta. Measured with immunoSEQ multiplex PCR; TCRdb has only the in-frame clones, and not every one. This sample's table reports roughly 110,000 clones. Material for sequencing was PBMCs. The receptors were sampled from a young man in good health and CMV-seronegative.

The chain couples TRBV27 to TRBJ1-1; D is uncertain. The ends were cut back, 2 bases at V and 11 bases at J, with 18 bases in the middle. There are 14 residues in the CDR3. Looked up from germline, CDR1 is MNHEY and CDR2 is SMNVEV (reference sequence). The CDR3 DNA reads TGTGCCAGCAGTTTAGGTTCAGGCGTAGGCGTCGCTTTCTTT. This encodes CASSLGSGVGVAFF.

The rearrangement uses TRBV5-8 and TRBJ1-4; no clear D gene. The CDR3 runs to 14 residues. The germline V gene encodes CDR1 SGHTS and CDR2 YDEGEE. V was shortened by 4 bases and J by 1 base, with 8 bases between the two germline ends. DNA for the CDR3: TGTGCCAGCAGCCCTCGTAGAACTAATGAAAAACTGTTTTTT. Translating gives CASSPRRTNEKLFF. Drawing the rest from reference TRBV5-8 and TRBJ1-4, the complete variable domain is EAGVTQSPTHLIKTRGQQATLRCSPISGHTSVYWYQQALGLGLQFLLWYDEGEERNRGNFPPRFSGRQFPNYSSELNVNALELEDSALYLCASSPRRTNEKLFFGSGTQLSVL.

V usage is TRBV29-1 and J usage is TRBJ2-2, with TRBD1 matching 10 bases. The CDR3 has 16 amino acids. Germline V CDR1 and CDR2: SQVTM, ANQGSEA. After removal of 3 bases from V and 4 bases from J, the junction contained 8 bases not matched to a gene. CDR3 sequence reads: CSVELRGQGVTGELFF. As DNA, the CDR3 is TGCAGCGTTGAGCTTAGAGGACAGGGGGTCACCGGGGAGCTGTTTTTT.

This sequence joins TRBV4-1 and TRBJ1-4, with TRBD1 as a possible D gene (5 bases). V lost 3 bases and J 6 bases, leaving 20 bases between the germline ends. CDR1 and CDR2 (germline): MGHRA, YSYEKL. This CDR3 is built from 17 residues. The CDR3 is CASSHTLFLGLDEKLFF. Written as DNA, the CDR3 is TGCGCCAGCAGCCACACCCTCTTTCTGGGGCTTGATGAAAAACTGTTTTTT.

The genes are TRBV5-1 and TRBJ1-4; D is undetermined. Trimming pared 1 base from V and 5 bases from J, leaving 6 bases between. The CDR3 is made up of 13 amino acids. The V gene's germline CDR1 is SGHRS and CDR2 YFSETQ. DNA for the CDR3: TGCGCCAGCAGCTTGATGAGAAATGAAAAACTGTTTTTT. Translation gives CASSLMRNEKLFF.

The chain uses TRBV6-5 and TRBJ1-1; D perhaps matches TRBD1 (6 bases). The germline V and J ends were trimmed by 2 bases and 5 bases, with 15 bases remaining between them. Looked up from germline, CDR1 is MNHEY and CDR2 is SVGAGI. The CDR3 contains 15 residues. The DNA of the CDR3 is TGTGCCAGCAGTTACGGGGTGGGGGCGAAAACTGAAGCTTTCTTT. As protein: CASSYGVGAKTEAFF.

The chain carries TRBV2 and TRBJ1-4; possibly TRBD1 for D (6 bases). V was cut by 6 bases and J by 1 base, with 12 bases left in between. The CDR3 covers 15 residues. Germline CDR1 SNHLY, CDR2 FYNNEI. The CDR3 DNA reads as TGTGCCAGCAGCAATACAGGGATAACTAATGAAAAACTGTTTTTT. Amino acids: CASSNTGITNEKLFF.

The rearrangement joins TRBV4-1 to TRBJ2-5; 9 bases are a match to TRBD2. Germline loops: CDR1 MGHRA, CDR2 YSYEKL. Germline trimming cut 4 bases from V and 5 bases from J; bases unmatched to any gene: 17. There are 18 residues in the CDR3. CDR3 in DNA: TGCGCCAGCAGCCCCGAAGGGGAGAGCGGGGGGCCCCGGGAGACCCAGTACTTC. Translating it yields CASSPEGESGGPRETQYF.

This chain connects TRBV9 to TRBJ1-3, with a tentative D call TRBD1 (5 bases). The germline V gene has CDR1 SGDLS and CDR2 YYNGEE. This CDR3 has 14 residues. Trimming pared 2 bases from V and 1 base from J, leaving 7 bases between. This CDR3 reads CASSVTDSGNTIYF. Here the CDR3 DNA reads TGTGCCAGCAGCGTGACAGATTCTGGAAACACCATATATTTT. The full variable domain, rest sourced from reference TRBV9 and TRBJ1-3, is DSGVTQTPKHLITATGQRVTLRCSPRSGDLSVYWYQQSLDQGLQFLIQYYNGEERAKGNILERFSAQQFPDLHSELNLSSLELGDSALYFCASSVTDSGNTIYFGEGSWLTVV.

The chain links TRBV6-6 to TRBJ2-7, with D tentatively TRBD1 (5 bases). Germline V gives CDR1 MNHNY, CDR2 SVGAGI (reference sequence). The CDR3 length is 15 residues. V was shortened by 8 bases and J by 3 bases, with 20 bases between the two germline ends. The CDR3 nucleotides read TGTGCCAGCCAAGTTACCGTGGGGCAGGGCTACGAGCAGTACTTC. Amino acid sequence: CASQVTVGQGYEQYF.

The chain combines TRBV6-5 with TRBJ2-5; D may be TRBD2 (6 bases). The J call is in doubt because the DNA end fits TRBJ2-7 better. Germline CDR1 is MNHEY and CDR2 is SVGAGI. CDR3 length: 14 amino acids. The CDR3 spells CASRPTSISYEQYF. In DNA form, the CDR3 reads TGTGCCAGCAGGCCAACTAGCATCTCCTACGAGCAGTACTTC.

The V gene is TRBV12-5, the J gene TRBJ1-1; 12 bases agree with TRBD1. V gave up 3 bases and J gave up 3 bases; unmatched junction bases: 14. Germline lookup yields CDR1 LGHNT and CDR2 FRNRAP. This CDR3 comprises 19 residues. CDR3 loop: CASGFYRDRGREGYTEAFF. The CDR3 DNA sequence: TGTGCTAGTGGTTTTTACCGGGACAGGGGGCGTGAAGGGTACACTGAAGCTTTCTTT.

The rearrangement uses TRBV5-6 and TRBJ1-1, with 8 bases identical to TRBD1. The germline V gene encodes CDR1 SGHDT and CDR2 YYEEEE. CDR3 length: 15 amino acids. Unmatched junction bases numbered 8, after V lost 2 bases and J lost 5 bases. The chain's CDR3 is CASSLRTGRGTEAFF. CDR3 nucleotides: TGTGCCAGCAGCTTAAGGACAGGGCGGGGTACTGAAGCTTTCTTT.

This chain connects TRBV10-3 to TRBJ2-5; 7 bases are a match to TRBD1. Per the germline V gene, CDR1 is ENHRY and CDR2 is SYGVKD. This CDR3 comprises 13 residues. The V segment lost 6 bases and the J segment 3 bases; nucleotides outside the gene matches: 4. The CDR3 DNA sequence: TGTGCCATCAGCGCGACAGGGAAAGAGACCCAGTACTTC. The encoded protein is CAISATGKETQYF.

CDR3 in amino acids: CASSERGQLSNYGYTF. The CDR3 DNA reads as TGTGCCAGCAGTGAGAGGGGACAACTCTCAAACTATGGCTACACCTTC. The rearrangement uses TRBV6-1 and TRBJ1-2; maybe TRBD1 (6 bases). Germline CDR1 reads MNHNS; CDR2 reads SASEGT. V was cut by 3 bases and J by 2 bases, with 16 bases left in between. This CDR3 comprises 16 residues.

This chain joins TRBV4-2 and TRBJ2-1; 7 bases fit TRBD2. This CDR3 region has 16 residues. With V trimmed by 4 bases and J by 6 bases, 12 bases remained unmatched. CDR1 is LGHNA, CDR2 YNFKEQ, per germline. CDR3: CASSPGGGTGFNEQFF. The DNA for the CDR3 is TGTGCCAGCAGCCCTGGGGGGGGGACCGGCTTCAATGAGCAGTTCTTC.

The CDR3 loop is CSVGEPNQPQHF. CDR3 nucleotides: TGCAGCGTTGGGGAGCCCAATCAGCCCCAGCATTTT. The V gene is TRBV29-1, the J gene TRBJ1-5; no clear D. V lost 4 bases to trimming and J lost 3 bases, with 7 bases between them. CDR1 is SQVTM, CDR2 ANQGSEA, per germline. This CDR3 comprises 12 residues.

This CDR3 is CASSLLNYGYTF. In DNA, the CDR3 is TGCGCCAGCAGCTTACTTAACTATGGCTACACCTTC. This chain joins TRBV5-1 and TRBJ1-2; D unresolved. The CDR3 extends over 12 amino acids. V was trimmed by 2 bases and J by 1 base, leaving 3 bases between them. Germline V gene lookup returns CDR1 SGHRS and CDR2 YFSETQ.

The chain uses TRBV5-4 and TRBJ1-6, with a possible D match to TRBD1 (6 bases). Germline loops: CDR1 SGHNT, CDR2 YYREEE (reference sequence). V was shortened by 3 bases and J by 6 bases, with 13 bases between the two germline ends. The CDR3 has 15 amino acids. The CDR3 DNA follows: TGTGCCAGCAGCTCCTGGGACACAACTAATTCACCCCTCCACTTT. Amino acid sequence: CASSSWDTTNSPLHF.

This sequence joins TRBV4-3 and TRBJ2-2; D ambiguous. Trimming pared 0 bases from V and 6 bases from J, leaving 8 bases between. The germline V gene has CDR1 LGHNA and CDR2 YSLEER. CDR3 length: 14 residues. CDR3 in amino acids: CASSQDGTAGELFF. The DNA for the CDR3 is TGCGCCAGCAGCCAAGATGGTACGGCCGGGGAGCTGTTTTTT.